This passage covers 8 T cell receptor beta chains from one sample sequenced in a study of vaccination and CD4 T cells after COVID-19 (dated 2022 in TCRdb). Libraries came from PCR. The run used an Illumina iSeq 100. DNA from cultured CD4+ T cells underwent TCR sequencing with the Oncomine TCR Beta short-read assay at the Johns Hopkins FTIC core. TCRdb reran the public reads through fastp at Q25 and MiXCR, keeping productive beta chains. Every distinct CDR3 protein forms one entry, paired with its most common genes and DNA. This sample is represented by over 3,000 distinct CDR3 sequences; roughly two thirds of them were singletons. The ten largest clones represent under 40% of the sample. These receptors have no identified antigens. What this sample's treatment or condition label stands for: 10-day PBMC culture with coronavirus spike peptide pools or control peptides (ViraFEST assay). The specimen sequenced was CD4+ T cells from blood, cultured in vitro. These receptors were collected from a human donor who had recovered from COVID-19.

The CDR3: CASSLNEVGANVLTF. The CDR3 DNA sequence: TGTGCCAGCAGCTTAAATGAAGTGGGGGCCAACGTCCTGACTTTC. The rearrangement joins TRBV7-3 to TRBJ2-6; D unresolved. Germline CDR1 is SGHTA and CDR2 is FQGTGA. The CDR3 has 15 amino acids. Trimming took off 1 base at V and 4 bases at J, with 8 bases between the two ends.

V usage is TRBV27 and J usage is TRBJ1-2; 10 bases line up with TRBD1. Germline V lookup: CDR1 MNHEY, CDR2 SMNVEV (reference sequence). V lost 5 bases, J lost 3 bases, and 3 bases stayed unmatched. The CDR3 covers 14 residues. CDR3 in amino acids: CASSSGQGDYGYTF. The CDR3 DNA sequence: TGTGCCAGCAGTAGCGGACAGGGGGACTATGGCTACACCTTC.

This clonotype appeared a few times. The chain is built from TRBV12-3 or TRBV12-4 and TRBJ1-5, with no clear D. The CDR3 is 15 amino acids. The germline V and J ends were trimmed by 3 bases and 4 bases, with 13 bases remaining between them. CDR3 nucleotides: TGTGCCAGCAGTTTGGACCGCCTCAGTAATCAGCCCCAGCATTTT. Protein: CASSLDRLSNQPQHF.

The chain employs TRBV7-3 and TRBJ2-2; D unresolved. The germline V gene has CDR1 SGHTA and CDR2 FQGTGA. The CDR3 length is 13 residues. Trimming stripped 1 base from V and 4 bases from J, with 4 bases between. The DNA for the CDR3 is TGTGCCAGCAGCTTAAGTACCACCGGGGAGCTGTTTTTT. Translating it yields CASSLSTTGELFF.

This sequence joins TRBV11-3 and TRBJ2-7; TRBD2 is a possible D gene (5 bases). The CDR3 is made up of 13 amino acids. V was cut by 2 bases and J by 3 bases, with 8 bases left in between. CDR1 is SGHNT and CDR2 is YENEEA in the germline V gene. CDR3 DNA: TGTGCCAGCAGCTTATACCGGGGCTACGAGCAGTACTTC. As protein: CASSLYRGYEQYF.

The chain joins TRBV9 to TRBJ1-1; unclear D gene. With 2 bases removed from V and 5 bases from J, the gap between germline ends came to 10 bases. The CDR3 runs to 13 residues. Germline-derived CDR1 and CDR2 are SGDLS and YYNGEE. The CDR3 region has the DNA TGTGCCAGCAGCGTGAAGATTAGTACTGAAGCTTTCTTT. Its protein is CASSVKISTEAFF.

The chain couples TRBV27 to TRBJ2-3; D is unresolved. Germline CDR1 MNHEY, CDR2 SMNVEV (reference sequence). The germline V and J ends were trimmed by 6 bases and 0 bases, with 13 bases remaining between them. The CDR3 covers 15 residues. CDR3 residues: CASRVSAHSTDTQYF. Written as DNA, the CDR3 is TGTGCCAGCAGGGTTAGTGCCCACAGCACAGATACGCAGTATTTT.

A word on this clonotype: A read error is possible here, since a much larger clone lies one base away. The chain employs TRBV7-8 and TRBJ2-7, with D perhaps being TRBD1 or TRBD2 (5 bases each). V dropped 1 base and J dropped 6 bases, with 22 bases sitting between them. There are 17 residues in the CDR3. Looked up from germline, CDR1 is SGHVS and CDR2 is FQNEAQ. In nucleotides, the CDR3 is TGTGCCAGCAGCTTAGTCTCTTGGGGGAACCCTCTCCGCGAGCAGTACTTC. This encodes CASSLVSWGNPLREQYF.